The 20 T cell receptor beta chains below come from one sample, sequenced in a study of T cell changes during pregnancy in multiple sclerosis. TCRdb's table, derived via immunoSEQ multiplex PCR, lists solely in-frame clones and lacks some. The sample holds roughly 39,000 clones, about 91% seen once. Sequencing was performed on CD8+ T cells from peripheral blood mononuclear cells, taken after pregnancy. These receptors all stem from a female donor with multiple sclerosis, enrolled in a pregnancy study.

The chain employs TRBV28 and TRBJ1-3; D is unclear. Trimming pared 5 bases from V and 1 base from J, leaving 18 bases between. Germline assignment: CDR1 MDHEN and CDR2 SYDVKM. This CDR3 has 17 residues. CDR3 sequence (DNA): TGTGCCAGCAGTCCGCTCCGGGAGGGTTCATCTGGAAACACCATATATTTT. It is translated as CASSPLREGSSGNTIYF.

The chain combines TRBV5-1 with TRBJ2-3; 8 positions agree with TRBD2. Germline V gene sequence: CDR1 SGHRS, CDR2 YFSETQ. The CDR3 consists of 15 residues. V lost 0 bases and J lost 2; bases outside the gene matches: 2. The CDR3 reads CASSLVAGPTDTQYF. The CDR3 coding sequence is TGCGCCAGCAGCTTGGTAGCGGGGCCCACAGATACGCAGTATTTT.

The chain uses TRBV27 and TRBJ2-1, with a weak D call TRBD2 (6 bases). Trimming shortened V by 5 bases and J by 5 bases, and 16 bases separated the two germline ends. CDR1 and CDR2 from the germline V gene are MNHEY and SMNVEV (reference sequence). The CDR3 has 15 residues. The CDR3 spells CASSDFRLGDNEQFF. CDR3 bases: TGTGCCAGCAGTGACTTCCGACTAGGAGACAATGAGCAGTTCTTC.

V usage is TRBV7-9 and J usage is TRBJ1-4; 8 bases are shared with TRBD1. Germline V CDR1 and CDR2: SEHNR, FQNEAQ (reference sequence). V lost 3 bases to trimming and J lost 8 bases; unmatched junction nucleotides: 11. The CDR3 runs 16 residues. CDR3 in DNA: TGTGCCAGCAGCTTTTCCCCGGGACAGGCACCCGAAAAACTGTTTTTT. Translation gives CASSFSPGQAPEKLFF.

V gene TRBV7-9 combines with J gene TRBJ2-3, with TRBD2 matching over 8 bases. V was pared by 1 base and J by 0 bases, with 0 bases of the junction left unmatched. CDR1 SEHNR and CDR2 FQNEAQ come from the germline V gene (reference sequence). The CDR3 totals 15 residues. CDR3 bases: TGTGCCAGCAGCTTAGGACTAGCGAGCACAGATACGCAGTATTTT. Translation: CASSLGLASTDTQYF.

This clone has only a few counts. The chain combines TRBV30 with TRBJ2-7; TRBD1 aligns across 9 bases. CDR1 and CDR2 (germline): GTSNPN, SVGIG (reference sequence). V lost 1 base, J lost 2 bases, and 6 bases stayed unmatched. This CDR3 has 15 residues. In nucleotides, the CDR3 is TGTGCCTGGAGTGGGGCGGGGACAGGGCCCTACGAGCAGTACTTC. Translated: CAWSGAGTGPYEQYF.

The chain couples TRBV11-2 to TRBJ2-7; TRBD2 is a possible D gene (5 bases). Germline assignment: CDR1 SGHAT and CDR2 FQNNGV. This CDR3 has 15 amino acids. V was cut by 0 bases and J by 5 bases, with 14 bases left in between. The CDR3 nucleotides read TGTGCCAGCAGCTTAGAGACGGGATCCCGAAACGAGCAGTACTTC. It yields the protein CASSLETGSRNEQYF.

In its sample, this clone is medium-sized. Within the sample, other DNA sequences also encode this same CDR3. V usage is TRBV5-1 and J usage is TRBJ1-5; D might be TRBD1 (5 bases). The CDR3 length is 13 residues. The V end lost 2 bases, the J end lost 5 bases, and 8 bases lay between the germline ends. The V gene's germline CDR1 is SGHRS and CDR2 YFSETQ. The CDR3 DNA reads TGCGCCAGCAGCTTTGAAGGGGATCAGCCCCAGCATTTT. Residues: CASSFEGDQPQHF.

This chain joins TRBV27 and TRBJ2-7, with 7 bases lining up with TRBD2. The V segment lost 0 bases and the J segment 0 bases; nucleotides outside the gene matches: 5. The CDR3 extends over 16 amino acids. The germline V gene has CDR1 MNHEY and CDR2 SMNVEV (reference sequence). The CDR3 bases are TGTGCCAGCAGTTTATCGGCGGGAGTCCGCTCCTACGAGCAGTACTTC. Its protein is CASSLSAGVRSYEQYF.

This chain uses TRBV5-4 with TRBJ2-7; D may be TRBD2 (5 bases). The CDR3 totals 14 residues. Germline-derived CDR1 and CDR2 are SGHNT and YYREEE (reference sequence). Trimming left V 2 bases short and J 1 base short, with 10 bases between. The CDR3 reads CASSFGVGSYEQYF. DNA for the CDR3: TGTGCCAGCAGCTTCGGGGTAGGGTCCTACGAGCAGTACTTC. Based on the CDR3 plus reference TRBV5-4 and TRBJ2-7, the full variable domain is ETGVTQSPTHLIKTRGQQVTLRCSSQSGHNTVSWYQQALGQGPQFIFQYYREEENGRGNFPPRFSGLQFPNYSSELNVNALELDDSALYLCASSFGVGSYEQYFGPGTRLTVT.

The chain joins TRBV6-4 to TRBJ2-3, with 7 bases that match TRBD2. The germline gives CDR1 MRHNA, CDR2 SNTAGT. The CDR3 covers 13 residues. Unmatched junction bases numbered 4, after V lost 4 bases and J lost 6 bases. In DNA form, the CDR3 reads TGTGCCAGCAGTGTTGCGGGAGAGGATACGCAGTATTTT. As protein: CASSVAGEDTQYF.

This chain connects TRBV5-4 to TRBJ2-1, with 8 bases lining up with TRBD2. Germline V gene lookup returns CDR1 SGHNT and CDR2 YYREEE (reference sequence). The CDR3 spans 17 residues. Trimming cost V 4 bases and J 0 bases; bases outside gene matches: 9. CDR3 region: CASSPVESGSSYNEQFF. For the CDR3, the DNA is TGTGCCAGCAGCCCAGTCGAGAGCGGGAGCTCCTACAATGAGCAGTTCTTC. The full variable domain, with the rest looked up from reference TRBV5-4 and TRBJ2-1, is ETGVTQSPTHLIKTRGQQVTLRCSSQSGHNTVSWYQQALGQGPQFIFQYYREEENGRGNFPPRFSGLQFPNYSSELNVNALELDDSALYLCASSPVESGSSYNEQFFGPGTRLTVL.

The CDR3, as DNA: TGTGCCAGCAGTCCTTGGACTAGCGGGACCGGGGAGACCCAGTACTTC. Its translation: CASSPWTSGTGETQYF. The chain links TRBV27 to TRBJ2-5, with TRBD2 identical over 12 bases. The germline V gene has CDR1 MNHEY and CDR2 SMNVEV (reference sequence). Trimming at V came to 5 bases and at J to 5 bases, leaving 9 bases not matched to a gene. CDR3 length: 16 amino acids.

J is TRBJ1-4 and V is TRBV7-6; possible D gene TRBD1, 6 bases. The germline V and J ends were trimmed by 6 bases and 6 bases, with 20 bases remaining between them. CDR3 length: 16 residues. Germline V gene lookup returns CDR1 SGHVS and CDR2 FNYEAQ. The CDR3 DNA reads TGTGCCAGCAGTCGTCTCACAGGGCGGTATCATGAAAAACTGTTTTTT. Amino acid sequence: CASSRLTGRYHEKLFF.

CDR3 in amino acids: CASSLMGGSDEQYF. CDR3 nucleotides: TGTGCCAGCAGCTTAATGGGAGGATCAGACGAGCAGTACTTC. The rearrangement links TRBV7-3 to TRBJ2-7; maybe TRBD2 (6 bases). Germline V gene data show CDR1 as SGHTA and CDR2 as FQGTGA. Deletions cut 1 base from V and 5 bases from J, with 12 bases between. The CDR3 has 14 amino acids.

The chain is built from TRBV6-1 and TRBJ1-4; tentatively, D is TRBD1 (6 bases). The CDR3 is 16 residues long. CDR1 is MNHNS and CDR2 is SASEGT in the germline V gene. Between the trimmed V and J ends, which lost 1 base and 7 bases, there was a span of 16 bases. CDR3 in amino acids: CASSEGRQALSEKLFF. DNA for the CDR3: TGTGCCAGCAGTGAAGGCAGACAGGCTCTGAGTGAAAAACTGTTTTTT.

The chain links TRBV27 to TRBJ1-1; D is ambiguous. The CDR3 runs to 13 residues. Trimming removed 5 bases from V and 7 bases from J, with 14 bases in between. Germline CDR1 and CDR2: MNHEY and SMNVEV (reference sequence). CDR3 in amino acids: CASSPTLTREAFF. The CDR3 bases are TGTGCCAGCAGTCCAACCCTAACCCGTGAAGCTTTCTTT.

V is TRBV4-1 and J is TRBJ1-1, with D tentatively TRBD1 (6 bases). V was cut by 1 base and J by 3 bases, with 18 bases left in between. The germline gives CDR1 MGHRA, CDR2 YSYEKL. This CDR3 has 17 amino acids. The CDR3 DNA reads TGCGCCAGCAGCCAAGCCCCCCCGGCGGGGGGCTACACTGAAGCTTTCTTT. Protein: CASSQAPPAGGYTEAFF.

The rearrangement joins TRBV2 to TRBJ2-5, with D perhaps TRBD1 (5 bases). Trimming removed 2 bases at V and 3 bases at J, with 25 bases between. Germline V gene lookup returns CDR1 SNHLY and CDR2 FYNNEI. The CDR3 runs 19 residues. CDR3: CASSESEKLTQGMEETQYF. CDR3 DNA sequence: TGTGCCAGCAGTGAATCCGAGAAACTTACGCAGGGTATGGAAGAGACCCAGTACTTC.

The J gene is TRBJ1-2, the V gene TRBV30; possibly TRBD1 for D (5 bases). The V gene lost 4 bases and the J gene lost 4 bases, with 16 bases spanning the gap. The CDR3 consists of 14 residues. The V gene's germline CDR1 is GTSNPN and CDR2 SVGIG (reference sequence). CDR3 DNA sequence: TGTGCCTGGAAGCCCCAGGGAATCGGCTATGGCTACACCTTC. This translates into CAWKPQGIGYGYTF.